A selection of T cell receptor beta chains follows, all from one sample in a study of cytomegalovirus exposure and HLA in healthy donors. Produced via immunoSEQ multiplex PCR; TCRdb's table is partial and in-frame only. The profile covers 150,000 to 200,000 clones, with roughly 79% appearing a single time and over 10% taken by the ten largest. Sequenced: PBMCs. All receptors derive from a woman between 45 and 60 years old in good health and CMV-seronegative. CDR3s include the opening cysteine and the closing phenylalanine or tryptophan. The D gene is left open where the match is weak. Clone size appears in some rows only: once, few, many, or a class for an expanded clone.

J gene	V gene	D gene	clone size	CDR3 protein	CDR3 DNA
TRBJ1-2	TRBV10-3	NA	NA	CAISDGQYGYTF	TGTGCCATCAGTGACGGACAGTATGGCTACACCTTC
TRBJ2-2	TRBV9	NA	NA	CASSVAGAAGELFF	TGTGCCAGCAGCGTAGCAGGGGCTGCCGGGGAGCTGTTTTTT
TRBJ1-6	TRBV7-9	NA	few	CASSLGGVGNSPLHF	TGTGCCAGCAGCTTAGGGGGAGTGGGTAATTCACCCCTCCACTTT
TRBJ2-1	TRBV11-3	NA	NA	CASSFSAGEQFF	TGTGCCAGCAGCTTCTCGGCAGGTGAGCAGTTCTTC
TRBJ1-5	TRBV19	NA	NA	CASSPDSPHQPQHF	TGTGCCAGTAGTCCGGACAGCCCGCATCAGCCCCAGCATTTT
TRBJ1-1	TRBV7-9	TRBD1	NA	CSSSWTGGPNTEAFF	TGTTCCAGCAGCTGGACAGGGGGCCCGAACACTGAAGCTTTCTTT
TRBJ1-5	TRBV4-3	NA	NA	CASSLAGGSKGNQPQHF	TGCGCCAGCAGCCTTGCGGGAGGAAGTAAGGGCAATCAGCCCCAGCATTTT
TRBJ2-1	TRBV12-5	TRBD2	NA	CASGSGTTYNEQFF	TGTGCTAGTGGTTCCGGGACTACTTACAATGAGCAGTTCTTC
TRBJ1-6	TRBV5-4	NA	NA	CASSPTPTADNSPLHF	TGTGCCAGCAGCCCAACTCCGACAGCCGATAATTCACCCCTCCACTTT
TRBJ1-2	TRBV28	NA	NA	CASTSPQGSYGYTF	TGTGCCAGCACTTCGCCCCAGGGGTCCTATGGCTACACCTTC
TRBJ1-1	TRBV6-5	TRBD1	NA	CASMRQTGRNTEAFF	TGTGCCAGCATGAGACAGACAGGGCGGAACACTGAAGCTTTCTTT
TRBJ1-4	TRBV30	NA	NA	CALGAEKLFF	TGTGCCCTTGGGGCGGAAAAACTGTTTTTT
TRBJ2-1	TRBV5-6	TRBD2	NA	CASSLYRRGGSYNEQFF	TGTGCCAGCAGCTTGTATCGCCGGGGGGGCTCCTACAATGAGCAGTTCTTC
TRBJ2-1	TRBV5-6	TRBD2	NA	CASSRRTSGGGREQFF	TGTGCCAGCAGCCGGCGGACTAGCGGGGGGGGTCGGGAGCAGTTCTTC
TRBJ1-2	TRBV6-6	NA	NA	CASRGGTGYGYTF	TGTGCCAGCAGGGGCGGGACGGGATATGGCTACACCTTC
TRBJ2-7	TRBV6-5	NA	NA	CASSYSTGSGSEQYF	TGTGCCAGCAGTTACTCCACGGGATCGGGGTCCGAGCAGTACTTC
TRBJ2-7	TRBV5-1	NA	NA	CASKSRTASSYEQYF	TGCGCCAGCAAGAGCCGGACAGCTAGCTCCTACGAGCAGTACTTC
TRBJ1-4	TRBV28	TRBD1	few	CASSPRGRTEKLFF	TGTGCCAGCAGTCCCAGGGGGCGCACTGAAAAACTGTTTTTT
TRBJ2-5	TRBV9	NA	once	CASSVGVQETQYF	TGTGCCAGCAGCGTCGGGGTTCAAGAGACCCAGTACTTC
TRBJ1-5	TRBV21-1	NA	NA	CASSAPGLVGHQPQHF	TGTGCCAGCAGCGCCCCGGGACTCGTGGGGCATCAGCCCCAGCATTTT
TRBJ1-2	TRBV6-5	NA	few	CASKLGGSAYGYTF	TGTGCCAGCAAACTGGGAGGGTCCGCCTATGGCTACACCTTC
TRBJ2-7	TRBV7-2	NA	NA	CASSSPGVYEQYF	TGTGCCAGCAGCTCCCCAGGGGTCTACGAGCAGTACTTC
TRBJ2-1	TRBV5-4	NA	NA	CASSLAALQDEQFF	TGTGCCAGCAGCTTGGCCGCACTACAGGATGAGCAGTTCTTC
TRBJ2-4	TRBV19	NA	NA	CASSNRDKNIQYF	TGTGCCAGTAGTAACAGGGACAAAAACATTCAGTACTTC
TRBJ2-7	TRBV19	NA	NA	CASSILLSYEQYF	TGTGCCAGTAGTATCCTACTCTCCTACGAGCAGTACTTC
TRBJ2-7	TRBV19	TRBD1	NA	CASSIATGTGVEQYF	TGTGCCAGTAGTATTGCGACCGGGACAGGGGTCGAGCAGTACTTC
TRBJ2-1	TRBV27	TRBD2	NA	CASSQKSGRAGDEQFF	TGTGCCAGCAGCCAAAAGAGCGGGAGGGCCGGTGATGAGCAGTTCTTC
TRBJ2-2	TRBV11-2	NA	NA	CASLEGELFF	TGTGCCAGCTTGGAGGGGGAGCTGTTTTTT
TRBJ2-5	TRBV14	NA	NA	CASSQDPGRAQTQYF	TGTGCCAGCAGCCAAGACCCGGGAAGGGCGCAGACCCAGTACTTC
TRBJ1-2	TRBV11-2	NA	once	CASSLLPGFGYGYTF	TGTGCCAGCAGCTTGCTACCGGGGTTCGGCTATGGCTACACCTTC
TRBJ2-2	TRBV7-2	NA	few	CASSFRTRTGELFF	TGTGCCAGCAGCTTTAGGACAAGAACCGGGGAGCTGTTTTTT
TRBJ2-1	TRBV6-1	NA	NA	CASYRAGVQNEQFF	TGTGCCAGTTACAGGGCAGGGGTTCAGAATGAGCAGTTCTTC
TRBJ2-7	TRBV21-1	NA	NA	CASSYTGRDEQYF	TGTGCCAGCAGCTATACAGGCCGTGACGAGCAGTACTTC
TRBJ2-7	TRBV6-5	NA	NA	CASSFSRGVGEQYF	TGTGCCAGCAGTTTTTCGCGGGGTGTGGGAGAGCAGTACTTC
TRBJ1-1	TRBV6-6	NA	once	CASSYGFGGGNTEAFF	TGTGCCAGCAGTTACGGGTTTGGAGGAGGGAACACTGAAGCTTTCTTT
TRBJ2-5	TRBV19	NA	NA	CASSIAGRQETQYF	TGTGCCAGTAGTATCGCAGGCCGCCAAGAGACCCAGTACTTC
TRBJ2-2	TRBV9	NA	NA	CASSLSDNTGELFF	TGTGCCAGCAGCTTGAGCGATAACACCGGGGAGCTGTTTTTT
TRBJ2-3	TRBV6-1	TRBD2	NA	CASISLAGDADTQYF	TGTGCCAGTATCTCGTTGGCGGGAGATGCAGATACGCAGTATTTT
TRBJ1-2	TRBV5-4	NA	NA	CASRGESNYGYTF	TGTGCCAGCAGAGGGGAATCTAACTATGGCTACACCTTC
TRBJ2-3	TRBV19	NA	NA	CASSIQASTDTQYF	TGTGCCAGTAGTATCCAGGCGAGCACAGATACGCAGTATTTT
TRBJ1-6	TRBV4-1	NA	NA	CASSQRLPNSPLHF	TGCGCCAGCAGCCAAAGACTGCCTAATTCACCCCTCCACTTT
TRBJ2-5	TRBV25-1	TRBD2	NA	CASSERLAGAGETQYF	TGTGCCAGCAGTGAAAGACTAGCGGGGGCTGGAGAGACCCAGTACTTC
TRBJ1-5	TRBV30	TRBD1	once	CAWSVGTGGGQPQHF	TGTGCCTGGAGTGTGGGGACAGGGGGCGGTCAGCCCCAGCATTTT
TRBJ1-1	TRBV7-8	NA	NA	CASSLGDGEAFF	TGTGCCAGCAGCTTAGGTGACGGGGAGGCTTTCTTT
TRBJ2-5	TRBV7-6	TRBD1	NA	CASSQGQGGETQYF	TGTGCCAGCAGTCAGGGACAGGGCGGCGAGACCCAGTACTTC
TRBJ2-4	TRBV16	TRBD1	once	CASSRETGGGRNIQYF	TGTGCCAGCAGCCGCGAAACAGGGGGCGGGAGAAACATTCAGTACTTC
TRBJ1-1	TRBV4-2	TRBD1	NA	CASSHPSGGQGNTEAFF	TGTGCCAGCAGCCACCCTTCTGGGGGACAGGGGAACACTGAAGCTTTCTTT
TRBJ1-1	TRBV2	NA	NA	CASEKGLGNTEAFF	TGTGCCAGCGAGAAGGGGCTTGGGAACACTGAAGCTTTCTTT
TRBJ1-2	TRBV7-2	TRBD1	NA	CASITPGQPYGYTF	TGTGCCAGCATCACTCCGGGACAGCCCTATGGCTACACCTTC
TRBJ2-1	TRBV25-1	NA	NA	CASSGARGGGNEQFF	TGTGCCAGCAGTGGGGCGCGGGGAGGGGGTAATGAGCAGTTCTTC
TRBJ2-1	TRBV6-5	TRBD2	NA	CASSYGAGGHNEQFF	TGTGCCAGCAGTTACGGCGCGGGGGGGCACAATGAGCAGTTCTTC